The entry below describes one T cell receptor (beta chain). TCRdb's table, derived via immunoSEQ multiplex PCR, lists solely in-frame clones and lacks some. This sample yields over 80,000 clones, of which approximately 80% are seen a single time; about 5.5% belongs to the top ten. Per germline, CDR1 SGHVS and CDR2 FQNEAQ. After removal of 4 bases from V and 4 bases from J, the junction contained 13 bases not matched to a gene. The CDR3 consists of 17 residues. These data are taken from a study of OX40 agonist ivuxolimab in advanced cancers. Sequencing was performed on CD4+ or CD8+ T cells sorted from blood, taken in a trial of the OX40 agonist ivuxolimab. The V call is TRBV7-8, the J call TRBJ2-7; 10 positions agree with TRBD1. The clonotype comes from an adult with an advanced solid tumor such as melanoma, head and neck, liver or kidney cancer. The CDR3 reads CASSSRDRGLNAYEQYF. The CDR3 region has the DNA TGTGCCAGCAGCTCTAGGGACAGGGGACTCAATGCGTACGAGCAGTACTTC.